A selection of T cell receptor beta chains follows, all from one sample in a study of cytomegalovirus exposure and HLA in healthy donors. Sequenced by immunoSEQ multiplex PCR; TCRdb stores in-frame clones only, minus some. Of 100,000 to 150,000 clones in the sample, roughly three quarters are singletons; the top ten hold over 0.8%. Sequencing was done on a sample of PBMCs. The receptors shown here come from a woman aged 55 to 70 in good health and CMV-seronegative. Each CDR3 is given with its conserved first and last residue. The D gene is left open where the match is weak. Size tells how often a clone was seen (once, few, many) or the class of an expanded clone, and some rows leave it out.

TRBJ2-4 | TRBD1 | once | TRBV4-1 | CASSQRDRGQNIQYF | TGCGCCAGCAGCCAACGAGACAGGGGGCAAAACATTCAGTACTTC
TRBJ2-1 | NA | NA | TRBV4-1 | CASSQVVGEQFF | TGCGCCAGCAGCCAAGTGGTCGGGGAGCAGTTCTTC
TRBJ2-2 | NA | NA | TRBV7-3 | CASSLGSNTGELFF | TGTGCCAGCAGCTTGGGCAGTAACACCGGGGAGCTGTTTTTT
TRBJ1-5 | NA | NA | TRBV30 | CAWSVAGNQPQHF | TGTGCCTGGAGTGTAGCAGGGAATCAGCCCCAGCATTTT
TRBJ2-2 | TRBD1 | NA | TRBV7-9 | CASSSDRVTGELFF | TGTGCCAGCAGCTCTGACAGGGTCACCGGGGAGCTGTTTTTT
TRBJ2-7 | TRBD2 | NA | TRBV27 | CASSRGAYEQYF | TGTGCCAGCAGCCGGGGGGCCTACGAGCAGTACTTC
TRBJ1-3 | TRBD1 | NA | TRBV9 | CASSGQGATSGNTIYF | TGTGCCAGCAGCGGGCAGGGGGCAACCTCTGGAAACACCATATATTTT
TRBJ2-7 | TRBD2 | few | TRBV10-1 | CASIPLWEGYEQYF | TGCGCCAGCATCCCCTTGTGGGAGGGCTACGAGCAGTACTTC
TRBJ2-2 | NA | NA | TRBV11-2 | CASSFPRDLNTGELFF | TGTGCCAGCAGCTTTCCCCGGGACTTGAACACCGGGGAGCTGTTTTTT
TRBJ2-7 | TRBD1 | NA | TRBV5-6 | CASSKDRGYEQYF | TGTGCCAGCAGTAAGGACAGGGGCTACGAGCAGTACTTC
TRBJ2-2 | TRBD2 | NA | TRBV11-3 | CASSFQRGELFF | TGTGCCAGCAGCTTTCAGCGGGGTGAGCTGTTTTTT
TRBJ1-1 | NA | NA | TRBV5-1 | CASSLSPSEAFF | TGCGCCAGCAGCTTATCCCCCAGTGAAGCTTTCTTT
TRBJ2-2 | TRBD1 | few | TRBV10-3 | CAISESIPGQGSAGELFF | TGTGCCATCAGTGAGTCGATTCCGGGACAGGGGTCCGCCGGGGAGCTGTTTTTT
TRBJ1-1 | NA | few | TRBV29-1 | CSVRVRGRGTEAFF | TGCAGCGTTCGGGTCAGGGGTAGAGGCACTGAAGCTTTCTTT